The 6 T cell receptor beta chains below all came from one sample that was sequenced in a study of blood T cell repertoires in COVID-19. Sequencing used immunoSEQ multiplex PCR; TCRdb keeps in-frame clones, though not all of them. This table holds 100,000 or so clones, almost 80% found once. Sequenced: peripheral blood. Source of these receptors: a man between 70 and 80 years old with active or convalescent COVID-19.

The V call is TRBV29-1, the J call TRBJ2-7, with D maybe TRBD1 (6 bases). The germline V gene has CDR1 SQVTM and CDR2 ANQGSEA. The V end was cut by 7 bases, the J end by 2 bases, with 12 bases between. This CDR3 has 12 residues. CDR3 coding DNA: TGCAGCGCCGAGGCAGGGGCCTACGAGCAGTACTTC. Protein product: CSAEAGAYEQYF.

This clone was counted once. The chain joins TRBV18 to TRBJ1-6, with 7 bases matching TRBD1. CDR1 is KGHSH, CDR2 LQKENI, per germline. This CDR3 region has 16 residues. J lost 6 bases, V lost 2 bases, and 7 bases had no gene match. The CDR3 region is CASSPIGGQANSPLHF. DNA for the CDR3: TGTGCCAGCTCACCAATAGGGGGCCAGGCTAATTCACCCCTCCACTTT.

The chain employs TRBV7-2 and TRBJ2-2; weak D call: TRBD1 (8 bases). The CDR3 has 15 amino acids. The germline V and J ends were trimmed by 6 bases and 6 bases, with 17 bases remaining between them. Germline V gene sequence: CDR1 SGHTA, CDR2 FQGNSA. The CDR3 loop reads CASSLADRVSGELFF. CDR3 in DNA: TGTGCCAGCAGTCTAGCGGACAGGGTGTCCGGGGAGCTGTTTTTT.

The chain couples TRBV2 to TRBJ2-3; TRBD2 agrees at 8 bases. V was clipped by 4 bases and J by 0 bases; unmatched bases: 3. Germline CDR1 and CDR2: SNHLY and FYNNEI. CDR3 length: 15 residues. The CDR3 here is CASSVLAGSTDTQYF. The CDR3 DNA reads TGTGCCAGCAGTGTGTTAGCGGGGAGCACAGATACGCAGTATTTT.

J is TRBJ1-3 and V is TRBV5-1, with 9 bases matching TRBD1. Germline CDR1 SGHRS, CDR2 YFSETQ. The CDR3 is 15 amino acids. V shed 4 bases, J shed 4 bases, and the junction held 6 bases outside the gene matches. CDR3 DNA: TGCGCCAGCAGCCCTTTGGGACAGGGAGGAAACACCATATATTTT. Translation gives CASSPLGQGGNTIYF.

The chain employs TRBV5-5 and TRBJ2-7; 8 bases match TRBD1. Germline V gives CDR1 SGHKS, CDR2 YYEKEE (reference sequence). The J segment lost 0 bases and the V segment lost 4 bases, leaving 6 bases of the junction unmatched. This CDR3 is built from 15 residues. CDR3 in amino acids: CASSVGQVASYEQYF. CDR3 DNA sequence: TGTGCCAGCAGCGTGGGACAGGTGGCCTCCTACGAGCAGTACTTC.